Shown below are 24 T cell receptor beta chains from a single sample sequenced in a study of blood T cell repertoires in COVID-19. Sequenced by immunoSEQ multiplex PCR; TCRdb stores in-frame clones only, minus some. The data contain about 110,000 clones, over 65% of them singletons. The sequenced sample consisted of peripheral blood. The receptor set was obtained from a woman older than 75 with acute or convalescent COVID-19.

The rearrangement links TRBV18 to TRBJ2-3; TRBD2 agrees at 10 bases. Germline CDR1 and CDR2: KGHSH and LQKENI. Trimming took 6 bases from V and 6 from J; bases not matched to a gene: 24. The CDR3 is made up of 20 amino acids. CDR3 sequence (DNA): TGTGCCAGCTCCCCGGCTTGGGGAGTGGAATCAGCGGGAGGGGCGGATACGCAGTATTTT. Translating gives CASSPAWGVESAGGADTQYF.

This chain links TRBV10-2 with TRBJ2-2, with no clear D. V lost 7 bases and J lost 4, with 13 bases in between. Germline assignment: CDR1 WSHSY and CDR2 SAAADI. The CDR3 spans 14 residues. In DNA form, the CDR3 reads TGCGCCAGCACGGCCCAGCAGCGCACCGGGGAGCTGTTTTTT. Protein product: CASTAQQRTGELFF.

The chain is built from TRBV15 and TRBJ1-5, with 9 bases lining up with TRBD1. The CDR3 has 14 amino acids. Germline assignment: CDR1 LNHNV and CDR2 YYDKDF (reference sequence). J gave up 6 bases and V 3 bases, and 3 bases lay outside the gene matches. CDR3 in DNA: TGTGCCACCAGCAGTACAGGGGGCATTCAGCCCCAGCATTTT. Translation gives CATSSTGGIQPQHF. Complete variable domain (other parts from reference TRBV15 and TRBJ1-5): DAMVIQNPRYQVTQFGKPVTLSCSQTLNHNVMYWYQQKSSQAPKLLFHYYDKDFNNEADTPDNFQSRRPNTSFCFLDIRSPGLGDTAMYLCATSSTGGIQPQHFGDGTRLSIL.

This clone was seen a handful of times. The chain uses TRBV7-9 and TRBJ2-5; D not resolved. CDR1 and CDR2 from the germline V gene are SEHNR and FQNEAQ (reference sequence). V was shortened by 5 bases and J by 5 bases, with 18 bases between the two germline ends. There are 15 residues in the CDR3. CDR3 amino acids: CASSPPQLMSETQYF. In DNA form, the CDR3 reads TGTGCCAGCAGCCCCCCACAGCTTATGTCGGAGACCCAGTACTTC.

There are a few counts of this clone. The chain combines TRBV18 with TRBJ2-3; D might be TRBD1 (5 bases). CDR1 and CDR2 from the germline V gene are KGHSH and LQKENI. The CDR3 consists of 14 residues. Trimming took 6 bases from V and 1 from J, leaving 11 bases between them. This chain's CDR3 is CASSLGRGTDTQYF. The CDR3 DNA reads TGTGCCAGCTCCTTGGGCAGGGGCACAGATACGCAGTATTTT. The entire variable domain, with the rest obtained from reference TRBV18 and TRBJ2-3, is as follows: NAGVMQNPRHLVRRRGQEARLRCSPMKGHSHVYWYRQLPEEGLKFMVYLQKENIIDESGMPKERFSAEFPKEGPSILRIQQVVRGDSAAYFCASSLGRGTDTQYFGPGTRLTVL.

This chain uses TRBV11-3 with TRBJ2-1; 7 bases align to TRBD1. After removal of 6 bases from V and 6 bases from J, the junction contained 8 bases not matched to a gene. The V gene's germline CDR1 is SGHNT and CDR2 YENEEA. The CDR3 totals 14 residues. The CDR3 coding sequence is TGTGCCAGCAGTCTTGAGACAGGGCCCAATGAGCAGTTCTTC. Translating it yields CASSLETGPNEQFF.

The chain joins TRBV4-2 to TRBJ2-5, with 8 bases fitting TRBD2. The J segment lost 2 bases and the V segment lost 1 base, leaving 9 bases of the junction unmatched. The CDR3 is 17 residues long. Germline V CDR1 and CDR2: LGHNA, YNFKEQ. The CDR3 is CASSQVAGAGGQETQYF. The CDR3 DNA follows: TGTGCCAGCAGCCAAGTAGCCGGGGCGGGAGGTCAAGAGACCCAGTACTTC.

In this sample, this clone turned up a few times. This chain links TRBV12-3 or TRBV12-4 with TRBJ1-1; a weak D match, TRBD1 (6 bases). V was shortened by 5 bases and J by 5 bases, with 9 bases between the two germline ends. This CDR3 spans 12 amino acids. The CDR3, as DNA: TGTGCCAGCAGTGGGGGCTCGACTGAAGCTTTCTTT. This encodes CASSGGSTEAFF.

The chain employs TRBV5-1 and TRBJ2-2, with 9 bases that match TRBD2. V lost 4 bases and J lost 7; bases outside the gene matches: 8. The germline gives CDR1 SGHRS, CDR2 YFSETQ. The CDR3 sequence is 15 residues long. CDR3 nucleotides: TGCGCCAGCAGCGCGGGGGGGACCCCAGGCGGGGAGCTGTTTTTT. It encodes CASSAGGTPGGELFF.

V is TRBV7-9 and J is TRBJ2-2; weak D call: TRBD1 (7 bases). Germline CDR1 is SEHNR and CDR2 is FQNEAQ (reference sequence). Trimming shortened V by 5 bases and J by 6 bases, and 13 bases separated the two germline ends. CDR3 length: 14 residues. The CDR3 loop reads CASSRLGQAGELFF. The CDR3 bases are TGTGCCAGCAGCCGACTAGGACAGGCCGGGGAGCTGTTTTTT.

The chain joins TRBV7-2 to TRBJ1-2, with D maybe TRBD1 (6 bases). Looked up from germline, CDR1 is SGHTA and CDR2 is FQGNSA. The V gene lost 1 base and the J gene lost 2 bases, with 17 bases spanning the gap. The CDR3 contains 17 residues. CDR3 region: CASSLDSNRAENYGYTF. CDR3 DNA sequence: TGTGCCAGCAGCTTAGACAGCAACAGGGCCGAGAACTATGGCTACACCTTC.

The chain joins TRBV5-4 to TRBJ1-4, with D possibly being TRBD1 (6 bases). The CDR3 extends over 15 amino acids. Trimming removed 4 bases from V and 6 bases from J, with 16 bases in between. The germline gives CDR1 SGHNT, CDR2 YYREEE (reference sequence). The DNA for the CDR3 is TGTGCCAGCAGCCCATACCGGGACACAGATGAAAAACTGTTTTTT. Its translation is CASSPYRDTDEKLFF.

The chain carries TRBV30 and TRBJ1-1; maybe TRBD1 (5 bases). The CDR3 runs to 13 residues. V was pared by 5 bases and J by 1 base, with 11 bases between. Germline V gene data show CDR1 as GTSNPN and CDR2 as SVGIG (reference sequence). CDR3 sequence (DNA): TGTGCCTGGTATACAGGATGGAACACTGAAGCTTTCTTT. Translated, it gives CAWYTGWNTEAFF.

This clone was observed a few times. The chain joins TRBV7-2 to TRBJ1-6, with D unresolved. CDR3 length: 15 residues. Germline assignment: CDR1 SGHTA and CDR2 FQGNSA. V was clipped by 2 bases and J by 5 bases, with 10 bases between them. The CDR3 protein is CASSLRYGDNSPLHF. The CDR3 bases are TGTGCCAGCAGCTTACGGTACGGGGATAATTCACCCCTCCACTTT.

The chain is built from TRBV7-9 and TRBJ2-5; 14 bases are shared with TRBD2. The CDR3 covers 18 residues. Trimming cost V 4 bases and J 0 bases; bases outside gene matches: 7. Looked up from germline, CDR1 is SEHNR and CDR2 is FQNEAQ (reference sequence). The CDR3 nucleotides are TGTGCCAGCAGCTCCGGGACTAGCGGGGGCGCGTACCAAGAGACCCAGTACTTC. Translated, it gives CASSSGTSGGAYQETQYF. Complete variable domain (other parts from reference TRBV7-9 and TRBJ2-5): DTGVSQNPRHKITKRGQNVTFRCDPISEHNRLYWYRQTLGQGPEFLTYFQNEAQLEKSRLLSDRFSAERPKGSFSTLEIQRTEQGDSAMYLCASSSGTSGGAYQETQYFGPGTRLLVL.

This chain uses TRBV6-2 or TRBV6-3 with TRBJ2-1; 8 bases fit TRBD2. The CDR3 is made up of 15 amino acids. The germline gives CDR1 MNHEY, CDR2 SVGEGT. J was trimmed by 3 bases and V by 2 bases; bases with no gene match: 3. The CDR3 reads CASSYIAGIYNEQFF. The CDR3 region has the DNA TGTGCCAGCAGTTACATAGCGGGGATCTACAATGAGCAGTTCTTC.

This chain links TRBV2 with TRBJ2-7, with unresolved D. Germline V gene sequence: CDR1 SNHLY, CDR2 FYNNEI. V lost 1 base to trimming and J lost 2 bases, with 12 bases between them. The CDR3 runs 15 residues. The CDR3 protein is CASSEVLQSAYEQYF. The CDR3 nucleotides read TGTGCCAGCAGTGAAGTCCTTCAGTCCGCCTACGAGCAGTACTTC. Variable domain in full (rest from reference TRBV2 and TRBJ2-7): EPEVTQTPSHQVTQMGQEVILRCVPISNHLYFYWYRQILGQKVEFLVSFYNNEISEKSEIFDDQFSVERPDGSNFTLKIRSTKLEDSAMYFCASSEVLQSAYEQYFGPGTRLTVT.

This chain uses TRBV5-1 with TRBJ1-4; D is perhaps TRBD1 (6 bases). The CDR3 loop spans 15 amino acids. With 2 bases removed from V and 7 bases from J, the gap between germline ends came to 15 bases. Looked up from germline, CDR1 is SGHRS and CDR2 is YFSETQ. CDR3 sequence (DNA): TGCGCCAGCAGCTTACAACAGGGATTGGGTGAAAAACTGTTTTTT. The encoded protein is CASSLQQGLGEKLFF. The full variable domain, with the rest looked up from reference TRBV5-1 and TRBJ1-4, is KAGVTQTPRYLIKTRGQQVTLSCSPISGHRSVSWYQQTPGQGLQFLFEYFSETQRNKGNFPGRFSGRQFSNSRSEMNVSTLELGDSALYLCASSLQQGLGEKLFFGSGTQLSVL.

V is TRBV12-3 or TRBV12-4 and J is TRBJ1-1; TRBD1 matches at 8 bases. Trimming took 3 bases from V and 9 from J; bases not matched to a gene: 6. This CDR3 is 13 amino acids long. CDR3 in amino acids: CASSFGGQEQAFF. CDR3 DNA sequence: TGTGCCAGCAGTTTCGGGGGACAGGAGCAAGCTTTCTTT.

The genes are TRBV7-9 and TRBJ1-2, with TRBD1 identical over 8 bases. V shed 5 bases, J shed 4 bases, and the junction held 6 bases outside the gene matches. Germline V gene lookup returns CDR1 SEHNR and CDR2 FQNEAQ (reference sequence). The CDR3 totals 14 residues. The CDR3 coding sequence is TGTGCCAGCAGCCTTCAGGGGGCTGGCTATGGCTACACCTTC. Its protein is CASSLQGAGYGYTF.

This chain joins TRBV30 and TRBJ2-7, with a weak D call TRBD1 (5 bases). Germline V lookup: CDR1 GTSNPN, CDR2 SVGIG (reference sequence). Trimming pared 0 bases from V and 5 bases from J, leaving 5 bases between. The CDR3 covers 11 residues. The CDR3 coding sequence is TGTGCCTGGAGTGTAGGGGACGAGCAGTACTTC. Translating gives CAWSVGDEQYF.

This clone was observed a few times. CDR3 DNA sequence: TGCGCCAGCAGTGAGAATTGGCACAGCTCTGGAAACACCATATATTTT. Translation: CASSENWHSSGNTIYF. The J gene is TRBJ1-3, the V gene TRBV10-2, with D unresolved. The V and J ends lost 2 bases and 0 bases respectively, with 11 bases between them. The CDR3 consists of 16 residues. Germline V lookup: CDR1 WSHSY, CDR2 SAAADI.

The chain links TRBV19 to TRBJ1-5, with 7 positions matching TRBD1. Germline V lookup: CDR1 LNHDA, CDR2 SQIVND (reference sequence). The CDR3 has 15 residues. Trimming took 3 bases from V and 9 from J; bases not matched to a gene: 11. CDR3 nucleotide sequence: TGTGCCAGTAGTATCGGGACAGCCCGAGTCGCGCCCCAGCATTTT. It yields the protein CASSIGTARVAPQHF. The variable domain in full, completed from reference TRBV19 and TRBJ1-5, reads DGGITQSPKYLFRKEGQNVTLSCEQNLNHDAMYWYRQDPGQGLRLIYYSQIVNDFQKGDIAEGYSVSREKKESFPLTVTSAQKNPTAFYLCASSIGTARVAPQHFGDGTRLSIL.

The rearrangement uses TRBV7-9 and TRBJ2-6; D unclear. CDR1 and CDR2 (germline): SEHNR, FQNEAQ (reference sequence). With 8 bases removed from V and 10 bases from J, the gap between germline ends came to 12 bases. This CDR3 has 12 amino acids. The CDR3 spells CASPGYVNVLTF. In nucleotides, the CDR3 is TGTGCCAGCCCCGGGTATGTAAACGTCCTGACTTTC.